Below are 31 T cell receptor beta chains sequenced from a single sample in a study of cytomegalovirus exposure and HLA in healthy donors. Researchers ran the PCR with 60 Vbeta and 13 Jbeta primers. Clones were read by immunoSEQ multiplex PCR, and TCRdb kept only the in-frame ones, dropping some. The sample lists roughly 160,000 clones, less than 85% occurring once. Source material: PBMCs. These receptors came from a man aged 40-49 years in good health and CMV-seronegative.

With respect to this clone: At one end, the junction sequence differs from germline, possibly due to a read error. The V call is TRBV7-7, the J call TRBJ2-3; 7 nucleotides line up with TRBD2. From germline, CDR1 is SSHAT and CDR2 FNYEAQ (reference sequence). The CDR3 covers 15 residues. This CDR3 reads CASSRLGGGSDTQYF. CDR3 DNA sequence: TGTGCTAGCAGCCGGTTGGGGGGGGGTTCAGATACGCAGTATTTT.

In its sample, this clone was seen a few times. The chain employs TRBV6-1 and TRBJ2-1; 10 positions agree with TRBD2. In germline, CDR1 is MNHNS, CDR2 SASEGT. The CDR3 is 15 amino acids. Germline trimming cut 3 bases from V and 4 bases from J; bases unmatched to any gene: 3. The CDR3 loop is CASSEWTSGYNEQFF. CDR3 sequence (DNA): TGTGCCAGCAGTGAGTGGACTAGCGGATACAATGAGCAGTTCTTC.

J is TRBJ2-7 and V is TRBV7-9; D perhaps matches TRBD1 (6 bases). Trimming stripped 5 bases from V and 3 bases from J, with 11 bases between. CDR1 and CDR2 (germline): SEHNR, FQNEAQ (reference sequence). The CDR3 sequence is 13 residues long. Here the CDR3 DNA reads TGTGCCAGCAGCCAGCGAGGGGGCTACGAGCAGTACTTC. It specifies CASSQRGGYEQYF.

The chain employs TRBV30 and TRBJ2-7; D perhaps matches TRBD2 (6 bases). The V gene's germline CDR1 is GTSNPN and CDR2 SVGIG (reference sequence). Trimming pared 3 bases from V and 7 bases from J, leaving 16 bases between. The CDR3 consists of 13 residues. CDR3 nucleotide sequence: TGTGCCTGGAGCCTTGGCGGGGTAGGAGAGCAGTACTTC. Protein sequence: CAWSLGGVGEQYF.

The chain uses TRBV27 and TRBJ2-3; D remains ambiguous. The CDR3 has 14 amino acids. Germline CDR1 reads MNHEY; CDR2 reads SMNVEV (reference sequence). V lost 4 bases, J lost 2 bases, and 10 bases lay in between. CDR3 residues: CASSSPTYTDTQYF. The CDR3 DNA is TGTGCCAGCAGTTCCCCCACCTACACAGATACGCAGTATTTT.

The J gene is TRBJ1-1, the V gene TRBV5-1; 9 bases agree with TRBD1. The V and J ends lost 0 bases and 4 bases, in that order; junction bases with no gene match: 4. The CDR3 has 15 residues. From germline, CDR1 is SGHRS and CDR2 YFSETQ. This CDR3 is CASSLAVDRGTEAFF. The CDR3 coding sequence is TGCGCCAGCAGCTTGGCCGTGGACAGGGGCACTGAAGCTTTCTTT.

This clone is a singleton in its sample. The rearrangement uses TRBV5-5 and TRBJ2-1; 9 positions match TRBD1. This CDR3 has 15 residues. With 3 bases clipped from V and 9 bases from J, the junction kept 10 bases outside the gene matches. Germline lookup yields CDR1 SGHKS and CDR2 YYEKEE (reference sequence). The CDR3 nucleotides are TGTGCCAGCAGCTCAAAACCGGGACAGGGTGTTGAGCAGTTCTTC. Residues: CASSSKPGQGVEQFF.

The chain uses TRBV27 and TRBJ2-7, with 9 bases identical to TRBD1. Germline CDR1 reads MNHEY; CDR2 reads SMNVEV (reference sequence). The CDR3 length is 14 residues. J gave up 7 bases and V 6 bases, and 10 bases lay outside the gene matches. CDR3 coding DNA: TGTGCCAGCAGCCGGGGACAGGGCCTTTGGGAGCAGTACTTC. It codes for CASSRGQGLWEQYF.

The rearrangement uses TRBV4-2 and TRBJ2-5; the match to TRBD2 covers 9 bases. The trim removed 1 base at V and 0 bases at J, leaving 3 bases unmatched. The length of the CDR3 is 16 residues. The germline V gene encodes CDR1 LGHNA and CDR2 YNFKEQ. The CDR3 DNA sequence: TGTGCCAGCAGCCAAGGCCTAGCGGGGAACCAAGAGACCCAGTACTTC. This translates into CASSQGLAGNQETQYF.

The chain links TRBV30 to TRBJ1-2; D may be TRBD1 (5 bases). This CDR3 is 16 amino acids long. The germline V gene has CDR1 GTSNPN and CDR2 SVGIG (reference sequence). The germline V and J ends were trimmed by 2 bases and 6 bases, with 22 bases remaining between them. CDR3: CAWSPEWAGRRNGYTF. The CDR3 DNA reads TGTGCCTGGAGTCCGGAGTGGGCAGGGCGCCGCAATGGCTACACCTTC.

The chain uses TRBV18 and TRBJ1-1; D remains unclear. Trimming removed 1 base at V and 7 bases at J, with 7 bases between. This CDR3 has 12 amino acids. Germline V gene lookup returns CDR1 KGHSH and CDR2 LQKENI. Here the CDR3 reads CASSPLKYEAFF. CDR3 DNA: TGTGCCAGCTCACCACTAAAATATGAAGCTTTCTTT.

In its sample, this clone was seen a few times. V and J are TRBV21-1 and TRBJ2-5; the table's D call of TRBD1 was not tested on the DNA. TRBV21-1 is termed a pseudogene. CDR3 length equals 15 residues. CDR3 sequence reads: CASVTRQGVPETQYF. The CDR3 nucleotides read TGTGCCAGCGTTACGAGACAGGGGGTTCCAGAGACCCAGTACTTC.

This clone was detected once. V usage is TRBV5-1 and J usage is TRBJ2-3; 7 nucleotides line up with TRBD2. In germline, CDR1 is SGHRS, CDR2 YFSETQ. Germline trimming cut 1 base from V and 2 bases from J; bases unmatched to any gene: 7. This CDR3 comprises 16 residues. The CDR3 DNA reads TGCGCCAGCAGCTTGTCCCACGGGACTATCACAGATACGCAGTATTTT. The encoded protein is CASSLSHGTITDTQYF.

This clone has more than one count but fewer than ten. The V and J genes are TRBV4-1 and TRBJ2-7, with TRBD2 matching over 12 bases. V gave up 2 bases and J gave up 7 bases; unmatched junction bases: 6. The length of the CDR3 is 15 residues. Per the germline V gene, CDR1 is MGHRA and CDR2 is YSYEKL. Written as DNA, the CDR3 is TGCGCCAGCAGCCAACCTAGCGGGGGGGCTGGGGAGCAGTACTTC. Protein sequence: CASSQPSGGAGEQYF.

V gene TRBV7-3 combines with J gene TRBJ2-2; maybe TRBD1 (5 bases). CDR3 size: 17 residues. Germline-derived CDR1 and CDR2 are SGHTA and FQGTGA. V lost 5 bases to trimming and J lost 2 bases, with 18 bases between them. The CDR3 nucleotides read TGTGCCAGCAGCCCAGGGCCTTGGACACCTAACACCGGGGAGCTGTTTTTT. It encodes CASSPGPWTPNTGELFF.

The chain carries TRBV20-1 and TRBJ2-7; maybe TRBD2 (6 bases). Germline CDR1 and CDR2: DFQATT and SNEGSKA (reference sequence). The CDR3 length is 11 residues. The V gene lost 5 bases and the J gene lost 4 bases, with 9 bases spanning the gap. CDR3 nucleotide sequence: TGCAGTGCTCCACGGGGGTACGAGCAGTACTTC. Encoded protein: CSAPRGYEQYF.

V and J are TRBV4-2 and TRBJ2-1; 10 bases line up with TRBD2. With V trimmed by 4 bases and J by 4 bases, 7 bases remained unmatched. This CDR3 comprises 16 residues. Germline V gene data show CDR1 as LGHNA and CDR2 as YNFKEQ. The CDR3, as DNA: TGTGCCAGCAGCCTTCGTACTAGCGGGGCTTACAATGAGCAGTTCTTC. This codes for CASSLRTSGAYNEQFF.

This chain joins TRBV7-2 and TRBJ2-5; 10 bases line up with TRBD2. This CDR3 contains 15 residues. The ends lost 5 bases at V and 5 bases at J; junction bases unmatched: 8. From germline, CDR1 is SGHTA and CDR2 FQGNSA. CDR3 region: CASSQRGGRGETQYF. The CDR3 nucleotides read TGTGCCAGCAGCCAGCGGGGGGGCCGAGGGGAGACCCAGTACTTC.

The chain links TRBV5-5 to TRBJ1-1, with no clear D. The CDR3 extends over 11 amino acids. The ends were cut back, 2 bases at V and 6 bases at J, with 5 bases in the middle. CDR1 SGHKS and CDR2 YYEKEE come from the germline V gene (reference sequence). The CDR3 spells CASSFRAEAFF. The CDR3 DNA is TGTGCCAGCAGCTTTCGAGCTGAAGCTTTCTTT.

The chain couples TRBV6-1 to TRBJ1-1; 7 bases are a match to TRBD1. The length of the CDR3 is 12 residues. CDR1 is MNHNS, CDR2 SASEGT, per germline. V trimming: 5 bases; J trimming: 7 bases; junction bases outside the gene matches: 4. The CDR3 sequence: CASSNQGVEAFF. As DNA, the CDR3 is TGTGCCAGCAGTAACCAGGGGGTTGAAGCTTTCTTT.

In regard to this clone: The junction departs from germline at one end; a sequencing error may be responsible. The chain employs TRBV27 and TRBJ2-1; 8 bases agree with TRBD2. Germline V lookup: CDR1 MNHEY, CDR2 SMNVEV (reference sequence). The CDR3 consists of 14 residues. The CDR3 DNA sequence: TGCGTCTCGACGCGGGGGGCCGCCTACAATGAGCAGTTCTTC. It codes for CVSTRGAAYNEQFF.

The chain recombines TRBV2 with TRBJ2-5, with D uncertain. The CDR3 sequence is 12 residues long. Germline V lookup: CDR1 SNHLY, CDR2 FYNNEI. V was trimmed by 3 bases and J by 2 bases, leaving 4 bases between them. The CDR3 spells CASSDLQETQYF. For the CDR3, the DNA is TGTGCCAGCAGTGATCTACAAGAGACCCAGTACTTC.

This clone was seen only a few times. This rearrangement joins TRBV7-2 to TRBJ2-7, with 7 bases aligning to TRBD2. This CDR3 has 13 residues. Germline V gives CDR1 SGHTA, CDR2 FQGNSA. V gave up 7 bases and J gave up 3 bases; unmatched junction bases: 6. DNA of the CDR3: TGTGCCAGCACTCTAGCGGACGTCTACGAGCAGTACTTC. It encodes CASTLADVYEQYF.

The chain carries TRBV7-3 and TRBJ2-2; D might be TRBD2 (6 bases). Germline V lookup: CDR1 SGHTA, CDR2 FQGTGA. Trimming took 4 bases from V and 0 from J, leaving 12 bases between them. This CDR3 comprises 16 residues. The CDR3 coding sequence is TGTGCCAGCAGCTCCTTTAGCGGAGCGAACACCGGGGAGCTGTTTTTT. This codes for CASSSFSGANTGELFF.

The chain carries TRBV5-1 and TRBJ1-1, with D perhaps matching TRBD1 (5 bases). The CDR3 is 14 residues long. V lost 0 bases, J lost 6 bases, and 12 bases lay in between. Germline V gene sequence: CDR1 SGHRS, CDR2 YFSETQ. The CDR3 DNA is TGCGCCAGCAGCTTGGCCGGGCAGGGCGCTGAAGCTTTCTTT. Its translation is CASSLAGQGAEAFF.

In this sample, this clone turned up once. This rearrangement joins TRBV7-2 to TRBJ2-2; D is possibly TRBD1 (6 bases). The CDR3 has 15 residues. Germline V lookup: CDR1 SGHTA, CDR2 FQGNSA. Deletions cut 1 base from V and 2 bases from J, with 8 bases between. This CDR3 reads CASSLVRGNTGELFF. The DNA of the CDR3 is TGTGCCAGCAGCTTAGTCAGGGGCAACACCGGGGAGCTGTTTTTT.

This clone showed up many times. The V and J genes are TRBV18 and TRBJ1-4; no clear D gene. This CDR3 contains 12 residues. The germline CDR1 and CDR2 sequences are KGHSH and LQKENI. Trimming shortened V by 6 bases and J by 8 bases, and 10 bases separated the two germline ends. The CDR3 coding sequence is TGTGCCAGCTCCCTGGAGCGGGAAAAACTGTTTTTT. This codes for CASSLEREKLFF.

This chain joins TRBV6-1 and TRBJ2-1, with D maybe TRBD2 (6 bases). The CDR3 loop spans 14 amino acids. From germline, CDR1 is MNHNS and CDR2 SASEGT. The CDR3: CADLGLARSNEQFF. The CDR3 DNA is TGTGCAGACTTAGGGCTAGCGAGGAGTAATGAGCAGTTCTTC.

The rearrangement joins TRBV28 to TRBJ1-2, with a weak D call TRBD1 (5 bases). The length of the CDR3 is 15 residues. Per the germline V gene, CDR1 is MDHEN and CDR2 is SYDVKM. The germline V and J ends were trimmed by 2 bases and 0 bases, with 10 bases remaining between them. The chain's CDR3 is CASSLQTEANYGYTF. In DNA, the CDR3 is TGTGCCAGCAGTTTACAGACAGAGGCTAACTATGGCTACACCTTC.

The chain has TRBV25-1 and TRBJ1-1; D remains unclear. The CDR3 contains 12 residues. The germline V gene has CDR1 MGHDK and CDR2 SYGVNS. V lost 6 bases and J 1 base, leaving 6 bases between the germline ends. The CDR3 protein is CASRAANTEAFF. The DNA for the CDR3 is TGTGCCAGCAGAGCGGCGAACACTGAAGCTTTCTTT.

The count of this clone is one. The J gene is TRBJ2-1, the V gene TRBV29-1; 7 positions match TRBD1. Germline V gives CDR1 SQVTM, CDR2 ANQGSEA. The CDR3 sequence is 15 residues long. The V segment lost 7 bases and the J segment 5 bases; nucleotides outside the gene matches: 14. The CDR3 reads CSESQGPYRDNEQFF. The CDR3 DNA follows: TGCAGCGAGTCACAGGGGCCCTACCGTGACAATGAGCAGTTCTTC.